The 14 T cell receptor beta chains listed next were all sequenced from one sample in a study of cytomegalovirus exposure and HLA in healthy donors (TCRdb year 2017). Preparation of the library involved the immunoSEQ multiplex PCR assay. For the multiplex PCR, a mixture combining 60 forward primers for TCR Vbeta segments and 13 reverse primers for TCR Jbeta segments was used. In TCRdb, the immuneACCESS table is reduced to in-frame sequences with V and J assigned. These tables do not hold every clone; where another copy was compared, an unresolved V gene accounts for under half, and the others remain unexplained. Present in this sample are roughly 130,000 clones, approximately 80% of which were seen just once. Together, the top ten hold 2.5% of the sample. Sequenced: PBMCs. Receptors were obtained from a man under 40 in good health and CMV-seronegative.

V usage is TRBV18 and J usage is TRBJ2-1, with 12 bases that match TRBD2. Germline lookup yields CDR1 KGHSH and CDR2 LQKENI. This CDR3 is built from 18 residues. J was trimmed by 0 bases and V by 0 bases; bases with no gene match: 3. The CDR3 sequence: CASSPPGLAGSSYNEQFF. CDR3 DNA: TGTGCCAGCTCACCACCGGGACTAGCGGGCAGCTCCTACAATGAGCAGTTCTTC.

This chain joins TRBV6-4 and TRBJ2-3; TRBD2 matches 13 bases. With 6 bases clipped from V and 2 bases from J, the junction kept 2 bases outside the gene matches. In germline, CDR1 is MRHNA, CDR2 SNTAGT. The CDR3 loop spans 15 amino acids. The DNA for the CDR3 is TGTGCCAGCAGCGGACTAGCGGGGGTCACAGATACGCAGTATTTT. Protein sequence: CASSGLAGVTDTQYF.

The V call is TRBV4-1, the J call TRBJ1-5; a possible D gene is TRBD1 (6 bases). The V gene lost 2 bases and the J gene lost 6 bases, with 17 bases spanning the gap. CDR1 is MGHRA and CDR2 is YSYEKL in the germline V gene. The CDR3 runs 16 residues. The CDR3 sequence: CASSQMTGEGRQPQHF. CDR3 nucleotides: TGCGCCAGCAGCCAAATGACAGGCGAAGGGCGTCAGCCCCAGCATTTT.

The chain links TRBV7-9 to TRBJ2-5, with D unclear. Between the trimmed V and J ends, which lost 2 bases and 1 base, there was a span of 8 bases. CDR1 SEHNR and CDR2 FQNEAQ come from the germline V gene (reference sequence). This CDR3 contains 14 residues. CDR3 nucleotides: TGTGCCAGCAGCTTACCAGTAATCCAAGAGACCCAGTACTTC. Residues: CASSLPVIQETQYF.

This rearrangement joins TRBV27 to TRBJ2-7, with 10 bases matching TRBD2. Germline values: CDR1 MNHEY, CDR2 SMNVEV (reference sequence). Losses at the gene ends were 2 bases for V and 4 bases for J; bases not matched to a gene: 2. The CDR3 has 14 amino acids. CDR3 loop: CASSLGLAVYEQYF. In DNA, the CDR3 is TGTGCCAGCAGTTTAGGACTAGCGGTATACGAGCAGTACTTC.

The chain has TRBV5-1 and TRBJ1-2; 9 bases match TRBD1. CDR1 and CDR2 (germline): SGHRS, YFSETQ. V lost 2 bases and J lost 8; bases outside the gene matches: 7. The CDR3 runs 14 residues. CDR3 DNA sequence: TGCGCCAGCAGCTTAGAGTTCGGGACAGGGGGCTACACCTTC. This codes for CASSLEFGTGGYTF.

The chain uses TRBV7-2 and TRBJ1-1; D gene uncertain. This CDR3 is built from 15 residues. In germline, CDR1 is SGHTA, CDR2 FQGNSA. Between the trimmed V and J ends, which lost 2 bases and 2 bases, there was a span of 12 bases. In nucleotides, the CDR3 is TGTGCCAGCAGCTTACACCCCCGGGTCAACACTGAAGCTTTCTTT. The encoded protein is CASSLHPRVNTEAFF.

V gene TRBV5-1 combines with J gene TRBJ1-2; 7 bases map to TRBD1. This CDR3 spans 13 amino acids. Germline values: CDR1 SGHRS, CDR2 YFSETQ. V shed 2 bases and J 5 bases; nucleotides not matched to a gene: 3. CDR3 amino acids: CASSFDREYGYTF. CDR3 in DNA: TGCGCCAGCAGCTTCGACAGGGAATATGGCTACACCTTC.

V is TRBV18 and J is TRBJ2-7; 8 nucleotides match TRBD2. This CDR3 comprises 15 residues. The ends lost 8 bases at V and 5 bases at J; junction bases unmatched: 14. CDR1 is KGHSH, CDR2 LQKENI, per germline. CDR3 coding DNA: TGTGCCAGCCGGGGTTTTAGCGGGGCTAGGAACGAGCAGTACTTC. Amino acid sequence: CASRGFSGARNEQYF.

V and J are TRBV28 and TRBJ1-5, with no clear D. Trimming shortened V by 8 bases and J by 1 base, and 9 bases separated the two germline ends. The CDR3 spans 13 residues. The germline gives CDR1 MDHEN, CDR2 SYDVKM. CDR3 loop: CASGDGSNQPQHF. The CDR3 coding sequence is TGTGCCAGCGGTGATGGCAGCAATCAGCCCCAGCATTTT.

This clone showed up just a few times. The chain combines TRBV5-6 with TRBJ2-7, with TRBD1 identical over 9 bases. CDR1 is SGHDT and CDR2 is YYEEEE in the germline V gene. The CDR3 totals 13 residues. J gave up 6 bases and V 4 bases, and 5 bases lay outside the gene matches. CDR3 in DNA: TGTGCCAGCAGCCACGGGACAGGGTCCGAGCAGTACTTC. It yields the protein CASSHGTGSEQYF.

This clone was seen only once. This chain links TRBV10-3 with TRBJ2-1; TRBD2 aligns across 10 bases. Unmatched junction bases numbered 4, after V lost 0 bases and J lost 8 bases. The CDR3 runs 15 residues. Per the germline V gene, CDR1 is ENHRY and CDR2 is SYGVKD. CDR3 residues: CAISESASGSDEQFF. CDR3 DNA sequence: TGTGCCATCAGTGAGTCTGCTAGCGGGAGCGATGAGCAGTTCTTC.

CDR3 residues: CASSQAGSHEQYF. DNA for the CDR3: TGTGCCAGCAGTCAAGCAGGGTCCCACGAGCAGTACTTC. The chain links TRBV6-5 to TRBJ2-7, with D possibly TRBD1 on 5 matching bases. V was clipped by 5 bases and J by 5 bases, with 13 bases between them. The germline CDR1 and CDR2 sequences are MNHEY and SVGAGI. This CDR3 has 13 residues.

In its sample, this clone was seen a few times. The CDR3 loop reads CSVETSGRAAEQFF. The DNA for the CDR3 is TGCAGCGTTGAGACTAGCGGGAGGGCGGCTGAGCAGTTCTTC. This chain joins TRBV29-1 and TRBJ2-1; 14 nucleotides match TRBD2. With 3 bases clipped from V and 9 bases from J, the junction kept 4 bases outside the gene matches. CDR1 and CDR2 (germline): SQVTM, ANQGSEA. There are 14 residues in the CDR3.